A single sample is the source of the 29 T cell receptor beta chains below, sequenced in a study of OX40 agonist ivuxolimab in advanced cancers. Produced via immunoSEQ multiplex PCR; TCRdb's table is partial and in-frame only. This table has over 55,000 clones, just over 90% appearing once. The specimen comprised CD4+ or CD8+ T cells sorted from blood, sampled in a trial of the OX40 agonist ivuxolimab. Receptor source: an adult with an advanced solid tumor such as melanoma, head and neck, liver or kidney cancer.

The V call is TRBV28, the J call TRBJ2-5; 13 nucleotides match TRBD2. Unmatched junction bases numbered 4, after V lost 4 bases and J lost 2 bases. Germline-derived CDR1 and CDR2 are MDHEN and SYDVKM. The CDR3 spans 16 residues. As DNA, the CDR3 is TGTGCCAGCAGTTCCCCGACTAGCGGGGGGCAAGAGACCCAGTACTTC. It specifies CASSSPTSGGQETQYF.

This chain connects TRBV6-5 to TRBJ2-7; TRBD2 aligns across 7 bases. This CDR3 contains 12 residues. J was trimmed by 2 bases and V by 6 bases; bases with no gene match: 1. Germline V CDR1 and CDR2: MNHEY, SVGAGI. The CDR3 DNA is TGTGCCAGCAGGGGAGGGGCCTACGAGCAGTACTTC. This encodes CASRGGAYEQYF.

The V call is TRBV15, the J call TRBJ2-7; D is perhaps TRBD2 (6 bases). The CDR3 is made up of 14 amino acids. Germline V gene data show CDR1 as LNHNV and CDR2 as YYDKDF (reference sequence). Trimming shortened V by 0 bases and J by 7 bases, and 13 bases separated the two germline ends. CDR3 in DNA: TGTGCCACCAGCAGAGAGGGGGGATGGTCAGAGCAGTACTTC. Amino acids: CATSREGGWSEQYF.

The chain links TRBV2 to TRBJ1-2; possibly TRBD1 for D (6 bases). Trimming removed 5 bases from V and 7 bases from J, with 26 bases in between. Germline V gene data show CDR1 as SNHLY and CDR2 as FYNNEI. This CDR3 comprises 17 residues. The CDR3 loop reads CASSFERDTSPAGGYTF. The CDR3 DNA reads as TGTGCCAGCAGTTTTGAACGGGACACCTCCCCAGCGGGTGGCTACACCTTC.

The chain is built from TRBV7-9 and TRBJ2-3, with D maybe TRBD2 (6 bases). The CDR3 contains 17 residues. The germline V and J ends were trimmed by 5 bases and 1 base, with 19 bases remaining between them. Germline loops: CDR1 SEHNR, CDR2 FQNEAQ (reference sequence). DNA of the CDR3: TGTGCCAGCAGCCGTGCGGACTCCGGAGGGGGCACAGATACGCAGTATTTT. It specifies CASSRADSGGGTDTQYF.

This clone was seen only once. This CDR3 is CASSRGGGGYTF. CDR3 DNA: TGTGCCAGCAGCCGTGGGGGGGGTGGCTACACCTTC. The chain couples TRBV9 to TRBJ1-2, with D possibly being TRBD1 (5 bases). Germline V gene data show CDR1 as SGDLS and CDR2 as YYNGEE. The CDR3 covers 12 residues. V was clipped by 4 bases and J by 7 bases, with 11 bases between them. Looking up the rest from reference TRBV9 and TRBJ1-2 gives the full variable domain: DSGVTQTPKHLITATGQRVTLRCSPRSGDLSVYWYQQSLDQGLQFLIQYYNGEERAKGNILERFSAQQFPDLHSELNLSSLELGDSALYFCASSRGGGGYTFGSGTRLTVV.

V is TRBV19 and J is TRBJ2-3, with D tentatively TRBD1 (6 bases). Germline V gene lookup returns CDR1 LNHDA and CDR2 SQIVND (reference sequence). Trimming removed 3 bases at V and 2 bases at J, with 18 bases between. CDR3 length equals 17 residues. The CDR3 here is CASSITPDRPTTDTQYF. The CDR3 bases are TGTGCCAGTAGTATTACCCCGGACAGACCAACCACAGATACGCAGTATTTT.

Of note for this clone: A junction boundary mismatches the germline segment, possibly from a read error. The chain couples TRBV6-1 to TRBJ1-4; the D is unclear. CDR1 is MNHNS, CDR2 SASEGT, per germline. The CDR3 spans 15 residues. For the CDR3, the DNA is TGTGCCAGCAGCGAAGCCGGGAAGCGGAATGAAAAACTGTTTTTT. Protein sequence: CASSEAGKRNEKLFF.

Concerning this clone itself: The sample carries other DNA sequences with the same CDR3. V gene TRBV5-1 combines with J gene TRBJ2-5, with unresolved D. Deletions cut 0 bases from V and 5 bases from J, with 2 bases between. The CDR3 loop spans 11 amino acids. Germline loops: CDR1 SGHRS, CDR2 YFSETQ. CDR3 sequence: CASSLEETQYF. In DNA, the CDR3 is TGCGCCAGCAGCTTGGAGGAGACCCAGTACTTC.

The chain is built from TRBV5-1 and TRBJ1-1; D remains unclear. Per germline, CDR1 SGHRS and CDR2 YFSETQ. Trimming took off 7 bases at V and 0 bases at J, with 13 bases between the two ends. The CDR3 consists of 14 residues. CDR3 residues: CASRPGRLNTEAFF. The CDR3 DNA follows: TGCGCCAGCCGCCCTGGCAGGCTGAACACTGAAGCTTTCTTT.

V and J are TRBV28 and TRBJ2-1, with D possibly TRBD2 on 5 matching bases. The V gene lost 3 bases and the J gene lost 10 bases, with 10 bases spanning the gap. This CDR3 is 12 amino acids long. Germline V gene data show CDR1 as MDHEN and CDR2 as SYDVKM. CDR3 residues: CASSLAREEQFF. The CDR3 DNA sequence: TGTGCCAGCAGTTTGGCCCGGGAAGAGCAGTTCTTC.

J is TRBJ2-5 and V is TRBV28; 7 bases are a match to TRBD2. The V gene end was trimmed by 6 bases and the J gene end by 1 base; junction bases not matched to a gene: 5. In germline, CDR1 is MDHEN, CDR2 SYDVKM. The CDR3 consists of 14 residues. The CDR3 loop reads CASSTGRGQETQYF. CDR3 coding DNA: TGTGCCAGCAGCACTGGGAGGGGCCAAGAGACCCAGTACTTC.

The chain employs TRBV20-1 and TRBJ2-7; D gene ambiguous. V gave up 6 bases and J gave up 6 bases, with 12 bases separating them. The CDR3 covers 11 residues. The germline V gene encodes CDR1 DFQATT and CDR2 SNEGSKA (reference sequence). The DNA for the CDR3 is TGCAGTGCCCCTCGGCCGGGCGAGCAGTACTTC. Protein product: CSAPRPGEQYF.

The rearrangement joins TRBV11-2 to TRBJ2-3; 7 bases line up with TRBD2. Looked up from germline, CDR1 is SGHAT and CDR2 is FQNNGV. With V trimmed by 1 base and J by 3 bases, 7 bases remained unmatched. CDR3 length: 16 residues. The CDR3 nucleotides read TGTGCCAGCAGCTTAGGTCCTGGTAGCGGGACAGATACGCAGTATTTT. Amino acid sequence: CASSLGPGSGTDTQYF.

The J gene is TRBJ1-2, the V gene TRBV18, with 7 bases identical to TRBD1. After removal of 2 bases from V and 4 bases from J, the junction contained 4 bases not matched to a gene. Per the germline V gene, CDR1 is KGHSH and CDR2 is LQKENI. This CDR3 is built from 14 residues. The CDR3 nucleotides read TGTGCCAGCTCACCAACGACAGGGAGCTATGGCTACACCTTC. It yields the protein CASSPTTGSYGYTF.

The chain couples TRBV5-6 to TRBJ1-3, with D hard to call. There are 15 residues in the CDR3. The V gene lost 4 bases and the J gene lost 0 bases, with 11 bases spanning the gap. Germline lookup yields CDR1 SGHDT and CDR2 YYEEEE. CDR3: CASSLFSLSGNTIYF. In nucleotides, the CDR3 is TGTGCCAGCAGCCTATTCAGCCTCTCTGGAAACACCATATATTTT.

The gene calls are TRBV2 and TRBJ2-5; D ambiguous. The CDR3 spans 11 residues. Looked up from germline, CDR1 is SNHLY and CDR2 is FYNNEI. Trimming removed 2 bases at V and 5 bases at J, with 3 bases between. The CDR3 loop is CASSEMETQYF. The CDR3, as DNA: TGTGCCAGCAGTGAAATGGAGACCCAGTACTTC.

This rearrangement joins TRBV19 to TRBJ2-5; 10 bases agree with TRBD2. The CDR3 has 15 amino acids. CDR1 LNHDA and CDR2 SQIVND come from the germline V gene (reference sequence). J lost 5 bases, V lost 8 bases, and 11 bases had no gene match. Here the CDR3 reads CASSPGLASSETQYF. CDR3 bases: TGTGCCAGTTCTCCGGGACTAGCGAGTTCCGAGACCCAGTACTTC.

The chain has TRBV18 and TRBJ1-1; the D is unclear. Germline CDR1 is KGHSH and CDR2 is LQKENI. The V end lost 6 bases, the J end lost 5 bases, and 13 bases lay between the germline ends. This CDR3 is 13 amino acids long. The DNA for the CDR3 is TGTGCCAGCTCCGCGGACCCGACTACTGAAGCTTTCTTT. Translation: CASSADPTTEAFF.

V is TRBV28 and J is TRBJ2-3; D may match TRBD1 or TRBD2 (7 bases each). V lost 4 bases to trimming and J lost 2 bases, with 16 bases between them. CDR3 length equals 16 residues. Germline V CDR1 and CDR2: MDHEN, SYDVKM. The CDR3 region is CASSSSGGGFTDTQYF. The CDR3 nucleotides read TGTGCCAGCAGTTCTTCAGGGGGGGGATTCACAGATACGCAGTATTTT.

The chain carries TRBV9 and TRBJ2-4, with D possibly being TRBD1 (5 bases). V lost 4 bases, J lost 6 bases, and 14 bases lay in between. The germline gives CDR1 SGDLS, CDR2 YYNGEE. The CDR3 consists of 14 residues. The CDR3 DNA follows: TGTGCCAGCAGCCCGGCGCAAGGGGTAAACATTCAGTACTTC. It codes for CASSPAQGVNIQYF.

The gene calls are TRBV7-9 and TRBJ2-2; D possibly uses TRBD1 or TRBD2 (5 bases each). The CDR3 has 15 amino acids. In germline, CDR1 is SEHNR, CDR2 FQNEAQ (reference sequence). V dropped 6 bases and J dropped 1 base, with 12 bases sitting between them. CDR3: CASRQDWKNTGELFF. The CDR3 coding sequence is TGTGCCAGCAGACAGGACTGGAAGAACACCGGGGAGCTGTTTTTT.

The genes are TRBV11-3 and TRBJ2-1; TRBD2 is a possible D gene (5 bases). The CDR3 length is 14 residues. Trimming removed 8 bases at V and 5 bases at J, with 16 bases between. Germline CDR1 is SGHNT and CDR2 is YENEEA. CDR3 loop: CASLSGEDNNEQFF. CDR3 in DNA: TGTGCCAGCCTCTCCGGGGAAGACAACAATGAGCAGTTCTTC.

The rearrangement links TRBV13 to TRBJ1-6, with D hard to call. CDR1 and CDR2 (germline): PRHDT, FYEKMQ (reference sequence). Trimming removed 5 bases at V and 11 bases at J, with 13 bases between. This CDR3 comprises 13 residues. The CDR3 is CASSPLDGAPLHF. In DNA form, the CDR3 reads TGTGCCAGCAGCCCCCTCGATGGAGCACCCCTCCACTTT.

The chain is built from TRBV6-1 and TRBJ2-7; 8 bases match TRBD2. Germline V gives CDR1 MNHNS, CDR2 SASEGT. V gave up 8 bases and J gave up 3 bases; unmatched junction bases: 12. The CDR3 runs 15 residues. The CDR3 coding sequence is TGTGCCAGCGGACCGCGACGGGGGGGGATCTACGAGCAGTACTTC. It yields the protein CASGPRRGGIYEQYF.

This clone was recorded once. This rearrangement joins TRBV2 to TRBJ2-2; D gene uncertain. V was clipped by 0 bases and J by 3 bases, with 11 bases between them. This CDR3 is 16 amino acids long. Germline values: CDR1 SNHLY, CDR2 FYNNEI. In nucleotides, the CDR3 is TGTGCCAGCAGTGAAGCGGGTAGCCGAGACACCGGGGAGCTGTTTTTT. Its translation: CASSEAGSRDTGELFF.

The table lists this clone with a count of one. This chain uses TRBV4-2 with TRBJ2-5, with D uncertain. The germline CDR1 and CDR2 sequences are LGHNA and YNFKEQ. The V and J ends lost 0 bases and 4 bases respectively, with 0 bases between them. This CDR3 contains 11 residues. Here the CDR3 DNA reads TGTGCCAGCAGCCAAGAAGAGACCCAGTACTTC. Protein product: CASSQEETQYF.

This chain joins TRBV6-5 and TRBJ1-6; 8 bases fit TRBD1. V lost 5 bases to trimming and J lost 10 bases; unmatched junction nucleotides: 7. Germline V CDR1 and CDR2: MNHEY, SVGAGI. The CDR3 has 14 amino acids. This CDR3 is CASSKDRGGSPLHF. CDR3 nucleotides: TGTGCCAGCAGTAAAGACAGGGGTGGCTCACCCCTCCACTTT.

This clone was recorded once. The rearrangement links TRBV27 to TRBJ2-7; 9 bases map to TRBD1. Germline values: CDR1 MNHEY, CDR2 SMNVEV (reference sequence). The J segment lost 3 bases and the V segment lost 6 bases, leaving 9 bases of the junction unmatched. The CDR3 is made up of 15 amino acids. The CDR3 coding sequence is TGTGCCAGCAGGAGCCGGGACAGGGATAACTACGAGCAGTACTTC. Encoded protein: CASRSRDRDNYEQYF.